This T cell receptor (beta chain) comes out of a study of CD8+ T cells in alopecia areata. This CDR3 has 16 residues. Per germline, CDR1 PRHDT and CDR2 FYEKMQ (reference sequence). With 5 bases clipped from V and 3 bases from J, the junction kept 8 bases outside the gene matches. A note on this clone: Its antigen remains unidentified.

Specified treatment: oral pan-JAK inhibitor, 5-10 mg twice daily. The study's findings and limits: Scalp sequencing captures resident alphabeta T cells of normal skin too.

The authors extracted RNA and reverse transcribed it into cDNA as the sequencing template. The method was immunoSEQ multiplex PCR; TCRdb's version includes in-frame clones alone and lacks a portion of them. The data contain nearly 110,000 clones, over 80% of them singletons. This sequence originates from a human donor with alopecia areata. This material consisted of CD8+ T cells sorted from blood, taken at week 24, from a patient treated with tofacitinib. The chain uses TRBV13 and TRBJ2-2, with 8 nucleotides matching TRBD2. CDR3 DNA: TGTGCCAGCAGCCCCCCCGGACTAGCATACACCGGGGAGCTGTTTTTT. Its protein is CASSPPGLAYTGELFF.